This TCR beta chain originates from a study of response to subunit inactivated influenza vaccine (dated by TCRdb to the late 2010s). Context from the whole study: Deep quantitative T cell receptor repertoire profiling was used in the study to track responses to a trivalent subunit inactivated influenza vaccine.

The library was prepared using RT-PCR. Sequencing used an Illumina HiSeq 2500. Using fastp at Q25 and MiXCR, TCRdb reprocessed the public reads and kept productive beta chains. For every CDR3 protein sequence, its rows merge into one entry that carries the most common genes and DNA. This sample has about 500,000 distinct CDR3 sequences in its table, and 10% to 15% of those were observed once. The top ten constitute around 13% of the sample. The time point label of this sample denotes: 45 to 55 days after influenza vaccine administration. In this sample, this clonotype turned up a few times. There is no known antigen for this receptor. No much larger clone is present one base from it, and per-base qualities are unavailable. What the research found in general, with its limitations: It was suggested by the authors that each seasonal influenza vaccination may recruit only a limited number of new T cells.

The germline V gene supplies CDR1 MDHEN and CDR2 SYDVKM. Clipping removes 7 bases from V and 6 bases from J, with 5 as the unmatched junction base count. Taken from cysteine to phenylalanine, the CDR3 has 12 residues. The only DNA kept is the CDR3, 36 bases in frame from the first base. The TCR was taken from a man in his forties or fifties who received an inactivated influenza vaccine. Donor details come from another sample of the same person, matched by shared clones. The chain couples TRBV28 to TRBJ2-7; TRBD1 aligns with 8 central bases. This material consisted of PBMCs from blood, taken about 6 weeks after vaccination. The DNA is TGTGCCAGCAACTTTGGACAGGGCGAGCAGTACTTC. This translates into CASNFGQGEQYF.